A selection of T cell receptor beta chains follows, all from one sample in a study of T cell repertoires in cytomegalovirus infection. TCRdb itself ran the reads through MiXCR, one entry per CDR3 protein. This sample yields around 130,000 distinct CDR3 sequences, of which more than 20% are seen a single time; 34% belongs to the top ten. No antigen is known for these receptors. Sequencing input: PBMCs, sequenced either directly or after in vitro stimulation (not recorded which). These TCRs come from a human donor in good health (CMV status not recorded). Some clones in this sample may be carry-over from other donors' samples. CDR3s include the opening cysteine and the closing phenylalanine or tryptophan. A D gene is named only where the DNA matches it firmly. Only part of the rows carry a size: once, few, many, or a class if the clone is expanded.

D	J	size	length	V	DNA	CDR3
-	TRBJ1-6	few	16	TRBV5-1	TGCGCCAGCAGCTCAAAAGGGGGGCGAAATAATTCACCCCTCCACTTT	CASSSKGGRNNSPLHF
-	TRBJ2-5	-	15	TRBV14	TGTGCCAGCAGCCAAGCCTCTAGCGAACAAGAGACCCAGTACTTC	CASSQASSEQETQYF
-	TRBJ2-5	-	13	TRBV19	TGTGCCAGTAGTTCCCCCGGCCGCAATGTGGAGTACTTC	CASSSPGRNVEYF
-	TRBJ2-7	few	12	TRBV7-9	TGTGCCAGCAGCTTACTCCCCTACGAGCAGTACTTC	CASSLLPYEQYF
-	TRBJ2-1	many	14	TRBV7-2	TGTGCCAGCAGCTTAGCCCGTCCCACCAATGAGCAGTTCTTC	CASSLARPTNEQFF
TRBD1	TRBJ1-4	-	16	TRBV7-9	TGTGCCAGCAGCTTAGGAACAGGGGGAACTAATGAAAAACTGTTTTTT	CASSLGTGGTNEKLFF
-	TRBJ1-3	-	13	TRBV2	TGTGCCAGCAGGGGGACACCTGGAAACACCATATATTTT	CASRGTPGNTIYF
TRBD2	TRBJ2-1	-	15	TRBV10-3	TGTGCCACCGGCGCACTAGCGGGAGCTGGCAATGAGCAGTTCTTC	CATGALAGAGNEQFF
TRBD2	TRBJ2-5	many	15	TRBV28	TGTGCCAGCAGGGGACTAGCGGGATCTTTGGAGACCCAGTACTTC	CASRGLAGSLETQYF
-	TRBJ1-4	-	11	TRBV12-3/TRBV12-4	TGTGCCAGCAGTTCGTATGAAAAACTGTTTTTT	CASSSYEKLFF